The following is a TCR beta chain sequence with its context. Its target is unknown. This sample is drawn from a study of siplizumab effects on memory and regulatory T cells. General study findings and limits: Mapping to unstimulated subsets was achieved for only a minor fraction of alloreactive clones.

This CDR3 has 15 amino acids. V was clipped by 5 bases and J by 4 bases, with 18 bases between them. From germline, CDR1 is SNHLY and CDR2 FYNNEI. Roughly 10^5 TCR templates underwent assay in each sample. Sequencing used immunoSEQ multiplex PCR; TCRdb keeps in-frame clones, though not all of them. The repertoire holds around 1,200 clones, with 74% as singletons. Sequenced sample: TEMRA CD8+ T cells sorted from blood. Described subset: unstimulated CD8+ CD45RA+ effector memory T cells. This chain links TRBV2 with TRBJ2-7; TRBD1 might be the D (5 bases). This receptor was taken from a human donor in good health. The chain's CDR3 is CASSRRGIYAYEQYF. In nucleotides, the CDR3 is TGTGCCAGCAGTCGAAGGGGCATCTACGCATACGAGCAGTACTTC.